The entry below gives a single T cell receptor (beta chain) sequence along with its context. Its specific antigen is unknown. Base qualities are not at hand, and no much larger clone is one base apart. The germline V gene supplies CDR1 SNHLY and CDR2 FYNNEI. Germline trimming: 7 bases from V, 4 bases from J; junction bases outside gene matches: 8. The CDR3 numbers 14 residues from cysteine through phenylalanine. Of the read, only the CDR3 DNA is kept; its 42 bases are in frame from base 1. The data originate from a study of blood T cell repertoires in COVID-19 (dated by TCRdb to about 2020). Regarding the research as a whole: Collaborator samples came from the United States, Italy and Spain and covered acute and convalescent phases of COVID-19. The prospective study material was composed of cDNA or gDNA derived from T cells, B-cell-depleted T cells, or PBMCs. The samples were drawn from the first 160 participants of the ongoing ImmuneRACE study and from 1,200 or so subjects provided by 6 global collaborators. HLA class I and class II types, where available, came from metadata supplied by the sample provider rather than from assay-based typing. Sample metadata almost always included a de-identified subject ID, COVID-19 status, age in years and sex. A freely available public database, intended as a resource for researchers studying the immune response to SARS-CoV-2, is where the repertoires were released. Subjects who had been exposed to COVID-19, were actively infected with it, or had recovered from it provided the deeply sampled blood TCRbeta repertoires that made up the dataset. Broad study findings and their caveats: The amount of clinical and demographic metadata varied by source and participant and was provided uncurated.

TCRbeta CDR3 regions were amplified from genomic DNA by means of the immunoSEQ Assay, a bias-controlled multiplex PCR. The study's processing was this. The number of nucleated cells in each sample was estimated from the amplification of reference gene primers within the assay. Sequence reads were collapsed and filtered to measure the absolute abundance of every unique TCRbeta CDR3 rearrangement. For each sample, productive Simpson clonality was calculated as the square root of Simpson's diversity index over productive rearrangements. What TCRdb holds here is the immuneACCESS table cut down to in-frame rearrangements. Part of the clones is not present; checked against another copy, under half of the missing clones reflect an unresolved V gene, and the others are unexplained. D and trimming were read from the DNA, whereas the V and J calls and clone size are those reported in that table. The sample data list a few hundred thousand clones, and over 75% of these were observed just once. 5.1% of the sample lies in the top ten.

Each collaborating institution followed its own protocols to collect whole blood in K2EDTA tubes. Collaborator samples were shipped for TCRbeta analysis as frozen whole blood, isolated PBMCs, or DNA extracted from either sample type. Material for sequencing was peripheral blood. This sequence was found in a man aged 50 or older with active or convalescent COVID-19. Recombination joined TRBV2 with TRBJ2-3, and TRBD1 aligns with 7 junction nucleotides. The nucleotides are TGTGCCAGCAAGACAGGGCAGTTGGCAGATACGCAGTATTTT. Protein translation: CASKTGQLADTQYF.